By frequency, the clone carrying this T cell receptor (beta chain) is medium-sized. This sample was included in a study of T cells in severe cutaneous drug reactions. From germline, CDR1 is MGHRA and CDR2 YSYEKL. The CDR3 consists of 15 residues. Sequenced patients had Stevens-Johnson syndrome or toxic epidermal necrolysis caused by carbamazepine. The iRepertoire multiplex PCR system with TCR subtype-specific primers built both bulk and single-cell libraries. Bulk TCR libraries started from roughly 100-500 ng RNA per sample. With the multiplex PCR reads reprocessed, TCRdb shows one record per CDR3 protein and no DNA. This repertoire comprises approximately 5,000 distinct CDR3 sequences; its ten largest clones make up just over 15%.

This TCR was recovered from a human donor with a severe cutaneous adverse drug reaction. The sequenced sample was PBMCs. The rearrangement links TRBV4-1 to TRBJ1-5; the D gene TCRdb calls, TRBD1, cannot be checked with no DNA. CDR3 amino acids: CASSQQVQGNQPQHF.